A selection of T cell receptor beta chains follows, all from one sample in a study of CDR3 diversity in severe acne. From the PCR reads, TCRdb called clonotypes with MiXCR, one entry per CDR3 protein. The sample includes more than 85,000 distinct CDR3 sequences, around 53% of them seen just once. The sequencing sample was made of blood. All receptors come from a male donor with acne. CDR3s include the opening cysteine and the closing phenylalanine or tryptophan. A D gene is named only where the DNA matches it firmly. Some rows have no size entry. The others give once, few or many, or a class for an expanded clone.

j_gene	d_gene	v_gene	abundance	CDR3aa	CDR3nt
TRBJ2-3	.	TRBV11-1	.	CASRMEGGTDTQYF	TGTGCCAGCAGGATGGAAGGGGGAACAGATACGCAGTATTTT
TRBJ2-1	TRBD2	TRBV29-1	once	CSVAYSGTSGYNEQFF	TGCAGCGTGGCTTATAGCGGGACTAGCGGATACAATGAGCAGTTCTTC
TRBJ2-6	.	TRBV10-3	once	CASSPKRAASSGANVLTF	TGTGCCAGCAGTCCCAAGCGGGCCGCCTCCTCTGGGGCCAACGTCCTGACTTTC
TRBJ1-2	.	TRBV11-2	many	CASSSRDIYGYTF	TGTGCCAGCAGCTCCCGGGACATCTATGGCTACACCTTC
TRBJ2-5	TRBD2	TRBV6-5	.	CASSYQGTSGLQQTQYF	TGTGCCAGCAGTTACCAGGGGACTAGCGGGCTTCAACAGACCCAGTACTTC
TRBJ2-7	TRBD2	TRBV9	.	CASSLRLAGLQYF	TGTGCCAGCAGCTTAAGGCTAGCGGGATTGCAGTACTTC
TRBJ1-1	TRBD1	TRBV2	many	CASRGQGATEAFF	TGTGCCAGCAGGGGACAGGGGGCTACTGAAGCTTTCTTT
TRBJ1-6	.	TRBV4-2	many	CASSQEGQSNSPLHF	TGTGCCAGCAGCCAAGAAGGACAGAGCAATTCACCCCTCCACTTT
TRBJ1-2	TRBD1	TRBV2	.	CASSLTEEGAEGYTF	TGTGCCAGCAGCCTGACCGAAGAGGGGGCCGAAGGCTACACCTTC
TRBJ2-7	.	TRBV20-1	many	CSARDRFFNEQYF	TGCAGTGCTAGAGATAGGTTTTTCAACGAGCAGTACTTC
TRBJ2-7	TRBD1	TRBV25-1	.	CASSAPQTGIPYEQYF	TGTGCCAGCAGTGCCCCCCAGACAGGGATCCCCTACGAGCAGTACTTC
TRBJ1-4	TRBD1	TRBV28	.	CASSLQGQTNEKLFF	TGTGCCAGCAGTTTACAGGGACAGACTAATGAAAAACTGTTTTTT
TRBJ2-3	.	TRBV9	many	CASSVEGGTTDTQYF	TGTGCCAGCAGCGTTGAAGGGGGAACCACAGATACGCAGTATTTT
TRBJ1-1	.	TRBV10-3	.	CAISGRLGTRIRNTEAFF	TGTGCCATCAGTGGTCGGCTCGGGACAAGGATTAGGAACACTGAAGCTTTCTTT
TRBJ1-1	.	TRBV11-2	.	CASSHTLRAFF	TGTGCCAGCAGCCACACTCTGCGAGCTTTCTTT
TRBJ1-1	.	TRBV12-3/TRBV12-4	few	CASSPTVFDGTEAFF	TGTGCCAGCAGTCCTACTGTCTTCGATGGGACTGAAGCTTTCTTT
TRBJ2-5	TRBD1	TRBV6-5	once	CASSYLRTGEETQYF	TGTGCCAGCAGTTACTTACGGACAGGTGAAGAGACCCAGTACTTC
TRBJ2-3	TRBD2	TRBV25-1	.	CASSGRGLAGITDTQYF	TGTGCCAGCAGTGGTAGGGGACTAGCGGGAATTACAGATACGCAGTATTTT
TRBJ2-7	TRBD1	TRBV19	many	CASSVTGGSYEQYF	TGTGCCAGTAGTGTCACAGGGGGAAGCTACGAGCAGTACTTC
TRBJ2-1	TRBD2	TRBV20-1	.	CSAREARLAGGPGEQFF	TGCAGTGCTAGAGAAGCTAGGCTAGCGGGAGGGCCGGGTGAGCAGTTCTTC
TRBJ2-5	.	TRBV25-1	few	CASSEGGVLGETQYF	TGTGCCAGCAGTGAAGGTGGGGTGCTAGGGGAGACCCAGTACTTC
TRBJ1-2	TRBD1	TRBV9	.	CASSVTVGQGDGYTF	TGTGCCAGCAGCGTAACCGTGGGACAGGGGGACGGCTACACCTTC
TRBJ1-6	.	TRBV12-5	once	CASIAGTLSYNSPLHF	TGTGCCAGCATCGCCGGGACACTCTCCTATAATTCACCCCTCCACTTT
TRBJ2-7	TRBD2	TRBV7-2	.	CASSPASLAGGEQYF	TGTGCCAGCAGCCCCGCTTCACTAGCGGGAGGCGAGCAGTACTTC
TRBJ2-5	.	TRBV7-2	.	CASSQEVQETQYF	TGCGCCAGCAGCCAAGAGGTTCAAGAGACCCAGTACTTC
TRBJ2-7	.	TRBV19	many	CASSIGTASSYEQYF	TGTGCCAGTAGTATAGGGACAGCGAGCTCCTACGAGCAGTACTTC
TRBJ1-1	.	TRBV25-1	.	CASSESAAPDGAFF	TGTGCCAGCAGTGAATCTGCAGCGCCAGACGGTGCTTTCTTT
TRBJ2-3	TRBD2	TRBV6-4	many	CASSDESGSADTQYF	TGTGCCAGCAGTGACGAAAGCGGGAGCGCAGATACGCAGTATTTT
TRBJ2-7	TRBD2	TRBV5-8	many	CASSPGREYSYEQYF	TGTGCCAGCAGCCCTGGGCGGGAGTACTCCTACGAGCAGTACTTC
TRBJ2-7	.	TRBV10-2	.	CASTQVGGPGHEQYF	TGCGCCAGCACCCAAGTTGGAGGGCCAGGCCACGAGCAGTACTTC